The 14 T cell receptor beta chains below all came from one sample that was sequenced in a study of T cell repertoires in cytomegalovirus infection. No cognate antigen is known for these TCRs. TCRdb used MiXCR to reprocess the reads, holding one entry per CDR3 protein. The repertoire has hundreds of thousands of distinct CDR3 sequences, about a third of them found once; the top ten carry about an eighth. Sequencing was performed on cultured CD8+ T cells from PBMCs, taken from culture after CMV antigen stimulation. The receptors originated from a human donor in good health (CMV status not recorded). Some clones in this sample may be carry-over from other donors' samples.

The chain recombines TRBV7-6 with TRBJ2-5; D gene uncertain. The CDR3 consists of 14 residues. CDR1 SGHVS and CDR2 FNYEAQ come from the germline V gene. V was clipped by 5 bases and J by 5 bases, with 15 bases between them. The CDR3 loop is CASSPRGNGETQYF. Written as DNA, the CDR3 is TGTGCCAGCAGCCCTAGAGGAAATGGGGAGACCCAGTACTTC.

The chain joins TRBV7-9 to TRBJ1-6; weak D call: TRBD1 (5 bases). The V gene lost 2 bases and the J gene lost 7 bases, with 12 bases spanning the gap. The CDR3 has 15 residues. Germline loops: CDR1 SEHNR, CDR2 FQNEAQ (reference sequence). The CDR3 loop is CASSLLTGVNSPLHF. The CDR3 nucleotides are TGTGCCAGCAGCTTATTGACGGGGGTGAATTCACCCCTCCACTTT.

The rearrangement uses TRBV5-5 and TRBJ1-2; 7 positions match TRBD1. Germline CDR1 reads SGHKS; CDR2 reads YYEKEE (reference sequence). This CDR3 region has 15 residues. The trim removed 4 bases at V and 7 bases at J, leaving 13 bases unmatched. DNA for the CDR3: TGTGCCAGCAGCGCTGAACAGGGGTCCCGGCTTGGCTACACCTTC. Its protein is CASSAEQGSRLGYTF.

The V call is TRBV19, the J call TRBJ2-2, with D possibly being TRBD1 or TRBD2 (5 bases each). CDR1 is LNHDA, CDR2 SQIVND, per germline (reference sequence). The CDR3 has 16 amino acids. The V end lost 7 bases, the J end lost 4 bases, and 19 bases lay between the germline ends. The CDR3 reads CASMRDVYGITGELFF. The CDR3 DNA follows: TGTGCCAGTATGAGGGACGTCTATGGGATCACCGGGGAGCTGTTTTTT.

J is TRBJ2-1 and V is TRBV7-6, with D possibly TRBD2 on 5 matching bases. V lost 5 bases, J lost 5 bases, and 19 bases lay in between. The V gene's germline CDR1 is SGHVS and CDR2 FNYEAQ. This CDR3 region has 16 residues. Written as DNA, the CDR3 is TGTGCCAGCAGCCCACCGGCGGACTCACCAAACAATGAGCAGTTCTTC. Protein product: CASSPPADSPNNEQFF.

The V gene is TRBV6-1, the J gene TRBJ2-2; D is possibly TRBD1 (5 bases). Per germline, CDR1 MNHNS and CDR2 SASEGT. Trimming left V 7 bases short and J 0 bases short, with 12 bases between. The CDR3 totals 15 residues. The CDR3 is CASTTIGANTGELFF. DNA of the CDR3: TGTGCCAGCACCACGATAGGGGCGAACACCGGGGAGCTGTTTTTT.

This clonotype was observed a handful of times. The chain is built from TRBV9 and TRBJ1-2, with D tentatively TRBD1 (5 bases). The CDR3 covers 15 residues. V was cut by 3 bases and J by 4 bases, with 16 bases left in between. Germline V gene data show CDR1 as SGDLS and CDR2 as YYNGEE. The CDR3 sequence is CASSGFQTETYGYTF. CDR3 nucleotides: TGTGCCAGCAGCGGATTCCAGACAGAAACCTATGGCTACACCTTC.

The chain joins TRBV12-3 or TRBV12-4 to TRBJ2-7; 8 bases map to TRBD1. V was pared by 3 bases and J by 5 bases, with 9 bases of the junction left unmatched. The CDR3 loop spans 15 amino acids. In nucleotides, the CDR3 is TGTGCCAGCAGTTTCGACGGGGAGACAGGGGACGAGCAGTACTTC. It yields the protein CASSFDGETGDEQYF.

The DNA for the CDR3 is TGTGCCAGCAGTTCAGGACTAGCCTCCGAGCAGTACGTC. This sequence encodes CASSSGLASEQYV. J is TRBJ2-7 and V is TRBV11-1, with 8 bases matching TRBD2. The CDR3 length is 13 residues. V trimming: 6 bases; J trimming: 6 bases; junction bases outside the gene matches: 7. Germline lookup yields CDR1 SGHAT and CDR2 FQDESV (reference sequence).

In nucleotides, the CDR3 is TGTGCTAGTGGTAGTCGGGGTGTTAAAGGGGCTCAGCCCCAGCATTTT. Protein: CASGSRGVKGAQPQHF. This chain connects TRBV12-5 to TRBJ1-5, with a possible D match to TRBD1 (5 bases). From germline, CDR1 is LGHNT and CDR2 FRNRAP. The CDR3 is 16 amino acids. Deletions cut 5 bases from V and 6 bases from J, with 20 bases between.

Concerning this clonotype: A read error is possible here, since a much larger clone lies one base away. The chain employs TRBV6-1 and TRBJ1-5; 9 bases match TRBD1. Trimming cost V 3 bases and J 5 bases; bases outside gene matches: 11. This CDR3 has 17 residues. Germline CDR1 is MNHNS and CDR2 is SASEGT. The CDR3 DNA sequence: TGTGCCAGCAGTGATTTGGGGACAGGGACGGGCTATCAGCCCCAGCATTTT. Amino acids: CASSDLGTGTGYQPQHF.

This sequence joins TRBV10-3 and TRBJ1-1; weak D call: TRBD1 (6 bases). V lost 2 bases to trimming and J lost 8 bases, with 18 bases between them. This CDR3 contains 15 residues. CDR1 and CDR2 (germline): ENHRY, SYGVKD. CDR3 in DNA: TGTGCCATCAGTGAGCCTAGGGGGGGTCCTATCGAAGCTTTCTTT. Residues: CAISEPRGGPIEAFF.

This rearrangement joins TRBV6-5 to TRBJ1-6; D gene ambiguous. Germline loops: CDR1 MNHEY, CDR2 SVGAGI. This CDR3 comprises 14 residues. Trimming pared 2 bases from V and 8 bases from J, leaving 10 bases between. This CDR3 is CASSYAVSHSPLHF. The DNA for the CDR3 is TGTGCCAGCAGTTACGCGGTATCCCATTCACCCCTCCACTTT.

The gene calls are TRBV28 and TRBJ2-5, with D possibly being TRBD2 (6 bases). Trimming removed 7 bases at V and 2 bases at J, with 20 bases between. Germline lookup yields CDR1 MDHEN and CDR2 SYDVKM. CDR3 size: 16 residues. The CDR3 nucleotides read TGTGCCAGCAATTCCCTTCCACGGGGGAGACAAGAGACCCAGTACTTC. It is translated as CASNSLPRGRQETQYF.